These T cell receptor beta chains were read from a single sample in a study of T-cell reconstitution after alpha-beta-depleted transplantation in children. TCRdb itself ran the PCR reads through MiXCR, one entry per CDR3 protein. This sample has about 640,000 distinct CDR3 sequences, with roughly 13% found just once. Sequencing was performed on PBMCs, mostly from graft donor cells, taken 360 days after TCRalphabeta/CD19-depleted stem cell transplant. The receptor set was obtained from a male patient younger than 18 who had a stem cell transplant for acute myeloid leukemia, so the T cells may come from the graft donor. Each CDR3 is given with its conserved first and last residue. A D gene is named only where the DNA matches it firmly. A row's size may be missing; if present it is once, few, many or a size class.

v_gene: TRBV27
j_gene: TRBJ2-1
abundance: NA
d_gene: NA
CDR3aa: CASIGIFYNEQFF

v_gene: TRBV24-1
j_gene: TRBJ2-2
abundance: many
d_gene: TRBD1
CDR3aa: CATSDPGGGNTGELFF

v_gene: TRBV12-3/TRBV12-4
j_gene: TRBJ2-2
abundance: many
d_gene: NA
CDR3aa: CASSLGPPRVTGELFF

v_gene: TRBV2
j_gene: TRBJ1-4
abundance: NA
d_gene: NA
CDR3aa: CASSEGGTPNEKLFF

v_gene: TRBV28
j_gene: TRBJ1-5
abundance: many
d_gene: NA
CDR3aa: CASSPISLWGNQPQHF

v_gene: TRBV7-2
j_gene: TRBJ2-3
abundance: few
d_gene: NA
CDR3aa: CASSLGGEKFTQYF

v_gene: TRBV4-3
j_gene: TRBJ2-4
abundance: NA
d_gene: TRBD1
CDR3aa: CASSPDRAPIAKNIQYF

v_gene: TRBV6-5
j_gene: TRBJ2-2
abundance: NA
d_gene: NA
CDR3aa: CASSYRMALNTGELFF

v_gene: TRBV10-3
j_gene: TRBJ1-6
abundance: NA
d_gene: NA
CDR3aa: CAISNSRGIGDSPLHF

v_gene: TRBV4-2
j_gene: TRBJ2-1
abundance: many
d_gene: TRBD2
CDR3aa: CASSQDLGSGGHNEQFF

v_gene: TRBV28
j_gene: TRBJ2-7
abundance: few
d_gene: NA
CDR3aa: CASSFRDPSYEQYF

v_gene: TRBV12-3/TRBV12-4
j_gene: TRBJ2-1
abundance: few
d_gene: NA
CDR3aa: CATHEGTYNEQFF

v_gene: TRBV29-1
j_gene: TRBJ2-1
abundance: many
d_gene: TRBD2
CDR3aa: CSVDWAGGHNYNEQFF

v_gene: TRBV14
j_gene: TRBJ2-7
abundance: NA
d_gene: TRBD2
CDR3aa: CASSQGLAGLAYEQYF

v_gene: TRBV5-1
j_gene: TRBJ2-7
abundance: NA
d_gene: TRBD1
CDR3aa: CASSRNQGAGYEQYF

v_gene: TRBV9
j_gene: TRBJ2-1
abundance: many
d_gene: NA
CDR3aa: CASSVASNGYNEQFF

v_gene: TRBV7-9
j_gene: TRBJ2-3
abundance: many
d_gene: NA
CDR3aa: CASSLSGKREDTQYF

v_gene: TRBV10-3
j_gene: TRBJ2-1
abundance: many
d_gene: NA
CDR3aa: CAVKRESSYNEQFF

v_gene: TRBV28
j_gene: TRBJ2-5
abundance: few
d_gene: NA
CDR3aa: CASSLGRLETQYF

v_gene: TRBV7-2
j_gene: TRBJ2-7
abundance: few
d_gene: TRBD2
CDR3aa: CASSTGTSGLYEQYF

v_gene: TRBV7-2
j_gene: TRBJ1-5
abundance: few
d_gene: TRBD1
CDR3aa: CASSFQRDRDPRSNQPQHF

v_gene: TRBV7-2
j_gene: TRBJ2-5
abundance: few
d_gene: TRBD2
CDR3aa: CASSFASGRARETQYF